This is a list of T cell receptor beta chains from one sample in a study of OX40 agonist ivuxolimab in advanced cancers. Here immunoSEQ multiplex PCR was the method, and the copy in TCRdb shows in-frame clones only, minus some. The data show approximately 60,000 clones, approximately 88% seen once. The sequencing used CD4+ or CD8+ T cells sorted from blood, collected in a trial of the OX40 agonist ivuxolimab. The receptors stem from an adult with an advanced solid tumor such as melanoma, head and neck, liver or kidney cancer. The CDR3 runs from the conserved cysteine through the conserved F or W. Each record gives: J gene, clone size, V gene, D gene, CDR3 DNA, CDR3 protein. The D gene is left open where the match is weak. A clone size is listed for some rows: how often the clone was seen (once, few, many), or a class if it is expanded.

>TRBJ2-5|-|TRBV11-2|-
TGTGCCAGCAGCCCGCCGTACCAAGAGACCCAGTACTTC
CASSPPYQETQYF
>TRBJ1-1|-|TRBV29-1|-
TGCAGTGAGGTCGGGTGCGGTAACACTGAAGCTTTCTTT
CSEVGCGNTEAFF
>TRBJ2-7|-|TRBV6-1|TRBD2
TGTGCCAGCACCTTCGGGAGGGACTACGAGCAGTACTTC
CASTFGRDYEQYF
>TRBJ2-5|-|TRBV11-2|TRBD1
TGTGCCAGCAGCTTAGTCCCCGACAGGGGAGAGACCCAGTACTTC
CASSLVPDRGETQYF
>TRBJ2-7|-|TRBV5-1|TRBD2
TGCGCCAGCAGCTTGACTAGCGGGGGGTACGAGCAGTACTTC
CASSLTSGGYEQYF
>TRBJ2-4|-|TRBV7-2|-
TGTGCCAGCAGCTTAGGCCCGGGCCTGGGGGTAAACATTCAGTACTTC
CASSLGPGLGVNIQYF
>TRBJ2-1|-|TRBV5-1|TRBD2
TGCGCCAGCAGCGTTGGGACTAGCCACAATGAGCAGTTCTTC
CASSVGTSHNEQFF
>TRBJ2-3|-|TRBV15|TRBD2
TGTGCCACCAGCAGAGCGGGGGGTAGCGGGGCGCTCTATACGCAGTATTTT
CATSRAGGSGALYTQYF
>TRBJ2-7|-|TRBV10-3|-
TGTGCCATCAGTGGGGGGCAATACGAGCAGTACTTC
CAISGGQYEQYF
>TRBJ2-2|-|TRBV4-3|-
TGCGCCAGCAGCCACAGGGGTGATTCTCTTCGAACCGGGGAGCTGTTTTTT
CASSHRGDSLRTGELFF
>TRBJ1-5|-|TRBV29-1|TRBD1
TGCAGCGTCGCGGACAGGTTCAATCAGCCCCAGCATTTT
CSVADRFNQPQHF
>TRBJ1-3|-|TRBV7-6|-
TGTGCCAGCAGCTCCACCACGACGGGAGGAAACACCATATATTTT
CASSSTTTGGNTIYF
>TRBJ2-7|-|TRBV5-1|-
TGCGCCAGCAGCTTGACAGGGCGACTAACCTACGAGCAGTACTTC
CASSLTGRLTYEQYF
>TRBJ2-2|-|TRBV5-1|-
TGCGCCAGCAGCCGGAGGGAACCCCCCGGGGAGCTGTTTTTT
CASSRREPPGELFF
>TRBJ1-1|few|TRBV5-6|-
TGTGCCAGCAGCAGGGTCACGAACACTGAAGCTTTCTTT
CASSRVTNTEAFF
>TRBJ2-6|-|TRBV27|-
TGTGCCAGCAGTTCCCCACTACAGGGGGGGATCTCTGGGGCCAACGTCCTGACTTTC
CASSSPLQGGISGANVLTF
>TRBJ2-3|-|TRBV10-3|-
TGTGCCATCAAAGGCAGAGACCTCACAGATACGCAGTATTTT
CAIKGRDLTDTQYF
>TRBJ2-7|-|TRBV7-9|-
TGTGCCAGCAGCTCCTTATCGGGGCAATACGAGCAGTACTTC
CASSSLSGQYEQYF
>TRBJ2-7|few|TRBV10-3|-
TGTGCCATCAGTGAGTCGAACTACGAGCAGTACTTC
CAISESNYEQYF
>TRBJ2-5|-|TRBV9|-
TGTGCCACGGGGGGCAAAGAGACCCAGTACTTC
CATGGKETQYF
>TRBJ1-6|-|TRBV7-2|-
TGTGCCAGCAGCTTAGTACACCGGAGCTCCTATAATTCACCCCTCCACTTT
CASSLVHRSSYNSPLHF
>TRBJ2-1|few|TRBV6-6|TRBD2
TGTGCCAGCAGTTGGAGCGGGGGGGCTTCGGATGAGCAGTTCTTC
CASSWSGGASDEQFF
>TRBJ2-6|-|TRBV5-5|-
TGTGCCAGCAGCTTGGAGGCCCCGCCAGGGGCCAACGTCCTGACTTTC
CASSLEAPPGANVLTF
>TRBJ1-2|-|TRBV21-1|-
TGTGCCAGCAGACGTGCTGTCTACAGAAAGACCTATGGCTACACCTTC
CASRRAVYRKTYGYTF
>TRBJ1-2|-|TRBV29-1|-
TGCAGCGTTGGCTCTGGGGACTATGGCTACACCTTC
CSVGSGDYGYTF
>TRBJ2-1|-|TRBV29-1|-
TGCAGCGTTGAAGATCCTGGCGTACACTACAATGAGCAGTTCTTC
CSVEDPGVHYNEQFF
>TRBJ1-6|-|TRBV25-1|TRBD1
TGTGCCAGCAGTGCCGGGACAGACAATTCACCCCTCCACTTT
CASSAGTDNSPLHF
>TRBJ2-3|-|TRBV5-1|TRBD1
TGCGCCAGCAGCTCAGGACAGGACTGGACAGATACGCAGTATTTT
CASSSGQDWTDTQYF
>TRBJ2-1|-|TRBV7-9|-
TGTGCCAGCAGCTCAGGGGCGGGGAGCGACAATGAGCAGTTCTTC
CASSSGAGSDNEQFF
>TRBJ1-2|-|TRBV18|TRBD1
TGTGCCAGCTCACGGCCGACAGGGGGCTCGGATGGCTACACCTTC
CASSRPTGGSDGYTF
>TRBJ2-7|few|TRBV30|TRBD2
TGTGCCTGGAGTCCCCGGGTGGGGACTAGCGTCTACGAGCAGTACTTC
CAWSPRVGTSVYEQYF
>TRBJ2-5|once|TRBV7-9|-
TGTGCCAGCAGCCCCCCAGTGGGGGTCATGGGGGAGACCCAGTACTTC
CASSPPVGVMGETQYF
>TRBJ2-7|-|TRBV11-1|-
TGTGCCAGCGCAGGGACTGCCACCTACGAGCAGTACTTC
CASAGTATYEQYF
>TRBJ2-2|-|TRBV5-1|-
TGCGCCACCTACGCGGGGGCAAACACCGGGGAGCTGTTTTTT
CATYAGANTGELFF